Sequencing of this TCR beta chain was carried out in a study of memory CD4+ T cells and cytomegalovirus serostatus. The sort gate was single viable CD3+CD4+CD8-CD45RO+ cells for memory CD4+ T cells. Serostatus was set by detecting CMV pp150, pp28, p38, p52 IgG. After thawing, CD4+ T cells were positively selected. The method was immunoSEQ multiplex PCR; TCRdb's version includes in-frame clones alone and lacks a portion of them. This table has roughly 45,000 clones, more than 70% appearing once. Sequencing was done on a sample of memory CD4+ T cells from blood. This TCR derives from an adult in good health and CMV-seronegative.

For the CDR3, the DNA is TGCGCCAGCAGCCTGTCTGCCCCACCCTCCGGACTCGCGGATGAGCAGTACTTC. This translates into CASSLSAPPSGLADEQYF. The chain employs TRBV5-1 and TRBJ2-7; TRBD2 might be the D (5 bases). This CDR3 has 18 residues. Germline assignment: CDR1 SGHRS and CDR2 YFSETQ. V was clipped by 4 bases and J by 7 bases, with 30 bases between them.